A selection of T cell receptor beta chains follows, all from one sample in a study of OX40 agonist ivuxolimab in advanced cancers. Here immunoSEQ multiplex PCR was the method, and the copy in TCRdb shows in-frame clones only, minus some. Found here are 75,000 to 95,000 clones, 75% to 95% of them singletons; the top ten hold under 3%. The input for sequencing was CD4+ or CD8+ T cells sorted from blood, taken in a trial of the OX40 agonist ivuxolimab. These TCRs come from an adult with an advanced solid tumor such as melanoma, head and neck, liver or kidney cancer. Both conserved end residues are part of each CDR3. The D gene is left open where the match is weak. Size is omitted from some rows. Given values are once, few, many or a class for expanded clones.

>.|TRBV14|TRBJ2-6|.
TGTGCCAGCGCACGACAGGCGGGGGCCAACGTCCTGACTTTC
CASARQAGANVLTF
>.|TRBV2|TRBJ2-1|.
TGTGCCAGCAAAGGGAGCCGGGGCAATGAGCAGTTCTTC
CASKGSRGNEQFF
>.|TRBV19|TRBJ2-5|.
TGTGCCAGCAGCCTACTGGGAGGTCGAGAGACCCAGTACTTC
CASSLLGGRETQYF
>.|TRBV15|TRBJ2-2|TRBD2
TGTGCCACCAGCAGAGACCCCTTAGCGGGAGGTGGCACCGGGGAGCTGTTTTTT
CATSRDPLAGGGTGELFF
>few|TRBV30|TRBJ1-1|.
TGTGCCTGGGGACACCCGAACACTGAAGCTTTCTTT
CAWGHPNTEAFF
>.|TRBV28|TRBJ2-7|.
TGTGCCAGCAGTTCCTCGGTGATTTCCTACGAGCAGTACTTC
CASSSSVISYEQYF
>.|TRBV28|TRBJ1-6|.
TGTGCCAGCAGTCCCCTCCTTAGGGCTAATTCACCCCTCCACTTT
CASSPLLRANSPLHF
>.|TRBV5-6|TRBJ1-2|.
TGTGCCAGCAGCTTGCCAGGGAGTCGCTACACCTTC
CASSLPGSRYTF
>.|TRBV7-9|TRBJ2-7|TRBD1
TGTGCCAGCAGCCAGGGACAGGAACACGAGCAGTACTTC
CASSQGQEHEQYF
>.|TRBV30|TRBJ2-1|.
TGTGCCTGGTTGTTTGGGGACGGCTACAATGAGCAGTTCTTC
CAWLFGDGYNEQFF
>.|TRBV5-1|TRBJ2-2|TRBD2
TGCGCCAGCAGCGAGGGACTAGCGGGAGGACGGACCGGGGAGCTGTTTTTT
CASSEGLAGGRTGELFF
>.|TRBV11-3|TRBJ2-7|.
TGTGCCAGCAGCTTGAGCTCGGGGCTGCCGTATAACGAGCAGTACTTC
CASSLSSGLPYNEQYF
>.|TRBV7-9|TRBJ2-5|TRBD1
TGTGCCAGCAGCATAAGACAGGGTCGGGAGACCCAGTACTTC
CASSIRQGRETQYF